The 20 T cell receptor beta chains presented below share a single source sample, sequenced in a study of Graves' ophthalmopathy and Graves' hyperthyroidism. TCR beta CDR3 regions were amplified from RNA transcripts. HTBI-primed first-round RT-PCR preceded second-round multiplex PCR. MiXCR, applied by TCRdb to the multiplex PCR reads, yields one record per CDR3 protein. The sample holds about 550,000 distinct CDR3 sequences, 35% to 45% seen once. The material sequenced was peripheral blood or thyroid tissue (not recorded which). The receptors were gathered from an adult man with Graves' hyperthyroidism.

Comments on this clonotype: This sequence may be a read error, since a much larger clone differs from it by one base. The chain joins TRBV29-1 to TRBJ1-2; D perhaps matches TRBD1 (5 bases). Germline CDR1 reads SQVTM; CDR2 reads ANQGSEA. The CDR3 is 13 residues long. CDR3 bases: TGCAGCGTTGATTCACAGGCAAACTGTGGCTACACCTTC. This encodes CSVDSQANCGYTF.

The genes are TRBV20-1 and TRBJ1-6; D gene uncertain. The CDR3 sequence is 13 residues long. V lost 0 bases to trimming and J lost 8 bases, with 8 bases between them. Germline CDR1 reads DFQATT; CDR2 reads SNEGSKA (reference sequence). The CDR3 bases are TGCAGTGCTAGAGATAGTCCGGATTCACCCCTCCACTTT. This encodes CSARDSPDSPLHF.

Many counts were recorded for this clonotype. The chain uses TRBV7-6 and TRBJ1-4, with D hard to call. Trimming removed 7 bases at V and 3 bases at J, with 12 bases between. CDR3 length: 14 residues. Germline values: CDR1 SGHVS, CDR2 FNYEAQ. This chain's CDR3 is CASNSGPSNEKLFF. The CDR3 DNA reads TGTGCCAGCAATTCCGGCCCGTCTAATGAAAAACTGTTTTTT.

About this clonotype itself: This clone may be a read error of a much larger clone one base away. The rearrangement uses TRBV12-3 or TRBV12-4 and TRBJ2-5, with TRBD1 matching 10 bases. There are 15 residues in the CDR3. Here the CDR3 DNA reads TGTGCCGGCAGTCCCGGGACAGGGGTCCAAGAGACCCAGTACTTC. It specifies CAGSPGTGVQETQYF.

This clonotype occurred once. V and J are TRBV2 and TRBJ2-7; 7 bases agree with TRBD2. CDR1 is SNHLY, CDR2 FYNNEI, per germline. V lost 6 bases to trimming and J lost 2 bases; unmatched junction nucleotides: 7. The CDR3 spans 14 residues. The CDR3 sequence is CASRERDSAYEQYF. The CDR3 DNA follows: TGTGCCAGCAGGGAGCGGGACTCGGCCTACGAGCAGTACTTC.

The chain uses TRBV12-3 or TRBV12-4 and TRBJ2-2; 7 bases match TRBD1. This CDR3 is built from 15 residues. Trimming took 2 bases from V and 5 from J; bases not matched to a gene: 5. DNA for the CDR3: TGTGCCAGCAGTTTATCGACAGGGAGTACCGGGGAGCTGTTTTTT. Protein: CASSLSTGSTGELFF.

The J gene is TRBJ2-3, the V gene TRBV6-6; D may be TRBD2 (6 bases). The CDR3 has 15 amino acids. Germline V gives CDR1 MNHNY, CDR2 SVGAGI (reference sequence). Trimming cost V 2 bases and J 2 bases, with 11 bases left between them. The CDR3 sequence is CASSYTAGFTDTQYF. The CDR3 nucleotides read TGTGCCAGCAGTTACACGGCGGGGTTCACAGATACGCAGTATTTT.

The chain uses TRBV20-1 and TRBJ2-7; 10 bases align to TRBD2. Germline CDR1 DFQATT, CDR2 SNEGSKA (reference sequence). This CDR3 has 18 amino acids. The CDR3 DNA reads TGCAGCGTTGAAGAGGTCCCGGGACTAGCGACGAACTACAATGAGCAGTACTTC. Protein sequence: CSVEEVPGLATNYNEQYF.

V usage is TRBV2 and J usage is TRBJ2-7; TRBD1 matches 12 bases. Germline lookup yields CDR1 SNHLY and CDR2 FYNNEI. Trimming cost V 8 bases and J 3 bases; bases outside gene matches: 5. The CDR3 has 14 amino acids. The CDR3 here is CASLGQGAGYEQYF. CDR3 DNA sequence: TGTGCCAGCTTGGGACAGGGGGCAGGCTACGAGCAGTACTTC.

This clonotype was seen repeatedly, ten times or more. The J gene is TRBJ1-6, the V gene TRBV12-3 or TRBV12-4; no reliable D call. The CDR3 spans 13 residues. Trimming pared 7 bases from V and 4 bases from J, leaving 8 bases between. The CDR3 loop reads CASTTDYNSPLHF. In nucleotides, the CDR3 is TGTGCCAGCACCACGGATTATAATTCACCCCTCCACTTT.

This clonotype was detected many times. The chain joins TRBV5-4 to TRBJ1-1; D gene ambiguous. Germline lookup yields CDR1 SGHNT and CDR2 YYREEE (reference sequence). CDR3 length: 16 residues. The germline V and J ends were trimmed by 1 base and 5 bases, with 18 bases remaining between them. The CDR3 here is CASSLTGFRTLTEAFF. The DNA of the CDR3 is TGTGCCAGCAGCTTGACGGGTTTCAGAACCCTTACTGAAGCTTTCTTT.

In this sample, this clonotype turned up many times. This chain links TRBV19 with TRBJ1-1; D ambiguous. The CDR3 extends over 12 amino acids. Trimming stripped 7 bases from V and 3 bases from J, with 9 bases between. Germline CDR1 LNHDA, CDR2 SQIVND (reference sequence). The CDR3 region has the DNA TGTGCCAGTATTGACGATGACACTGAAGCTTTCTTT. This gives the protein CASIDDDTEAFF.

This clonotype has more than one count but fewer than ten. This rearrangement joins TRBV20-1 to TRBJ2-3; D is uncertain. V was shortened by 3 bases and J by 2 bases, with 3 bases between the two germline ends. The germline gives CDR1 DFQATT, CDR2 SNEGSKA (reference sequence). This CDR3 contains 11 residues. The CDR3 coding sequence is TGCAGTGCTAGCATCACAGATACGCAGTATTTT. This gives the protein CSASITDTQYF.

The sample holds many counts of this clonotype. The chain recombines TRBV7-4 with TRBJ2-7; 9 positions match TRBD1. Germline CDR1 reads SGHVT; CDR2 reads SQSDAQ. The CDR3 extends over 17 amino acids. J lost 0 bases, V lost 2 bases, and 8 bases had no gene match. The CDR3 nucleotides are TGTGCCAGCAGCTTAAGGTCCGGACAGGGGTTCTCCTACGAGCAGTACTTC. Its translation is CASSLRSGQGFSYEQYF.

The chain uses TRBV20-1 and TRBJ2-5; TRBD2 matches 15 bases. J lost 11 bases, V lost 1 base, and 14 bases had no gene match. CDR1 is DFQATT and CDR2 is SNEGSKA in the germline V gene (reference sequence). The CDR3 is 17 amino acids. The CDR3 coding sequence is TGCAGTGCTAGAGCTGCCGGGACTAGCGGGGGGACAGATACGCAGTACTTC. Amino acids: CSARAAGTSGGTDTQYF.

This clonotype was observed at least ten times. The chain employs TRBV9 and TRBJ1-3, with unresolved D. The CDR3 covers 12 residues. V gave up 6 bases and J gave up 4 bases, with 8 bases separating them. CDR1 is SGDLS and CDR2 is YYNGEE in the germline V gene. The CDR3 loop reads CASNNGGNTIYF. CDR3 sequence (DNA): TGTGCCAGCAATAACGGAGGAAACACCATATATTTT. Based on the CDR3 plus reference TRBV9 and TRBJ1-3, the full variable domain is DSGVTQTPKHLITATGQRVTLRCSPRSGDLSVYWYQQSLDQGLQFLIQYYNGEERAKGNILERFSAQQFPDLHSELNLSSLELGDSALYFCASNNGGNTIYFGEGSWLTVV.

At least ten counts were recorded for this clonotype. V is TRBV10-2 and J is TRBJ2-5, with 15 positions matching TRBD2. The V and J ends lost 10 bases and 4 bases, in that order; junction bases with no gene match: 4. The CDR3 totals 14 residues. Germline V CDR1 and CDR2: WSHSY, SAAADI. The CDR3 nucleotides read TGCGCCACCTCGGGACTAGCGGGGGGAGAGACCCAGTACTTC. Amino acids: CATSGLAGGETQYF.

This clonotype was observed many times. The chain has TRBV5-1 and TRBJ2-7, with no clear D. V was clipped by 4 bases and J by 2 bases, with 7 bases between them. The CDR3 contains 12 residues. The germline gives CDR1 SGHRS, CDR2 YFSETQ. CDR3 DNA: TGCGCCAGCAGCGATGACACCTACGAGCAGTACTTC. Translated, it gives CASSDDTYEQYF.

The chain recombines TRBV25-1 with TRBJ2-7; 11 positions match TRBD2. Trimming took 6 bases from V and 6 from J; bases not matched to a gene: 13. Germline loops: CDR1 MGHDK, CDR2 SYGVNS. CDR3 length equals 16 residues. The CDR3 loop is CASSLRLAGHRREQYF. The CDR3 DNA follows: TGTGCCAGCAGCCTCCGACTAGCGGGACACCGCCGCGAGCAGTACTTC.

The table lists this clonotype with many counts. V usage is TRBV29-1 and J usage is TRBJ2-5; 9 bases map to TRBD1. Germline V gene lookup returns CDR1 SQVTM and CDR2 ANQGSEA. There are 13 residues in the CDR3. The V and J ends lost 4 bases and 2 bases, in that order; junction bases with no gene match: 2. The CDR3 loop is CSVGGTGQETQYF. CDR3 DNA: TGCAGCGTTGGAGGGACAGGGCAAGAGACCCAGTACTTC. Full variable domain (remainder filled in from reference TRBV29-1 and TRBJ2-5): SAVISQKPSRDICQRGTSLTIQCQVDSQVTMMFWYRQQPGQSLTLIATANQGSEATYESGFVIDKFPISRPNLTFSTLTVSNMSPEDSSIYLCSVGGTGQETQYFGPGTRLLVL.